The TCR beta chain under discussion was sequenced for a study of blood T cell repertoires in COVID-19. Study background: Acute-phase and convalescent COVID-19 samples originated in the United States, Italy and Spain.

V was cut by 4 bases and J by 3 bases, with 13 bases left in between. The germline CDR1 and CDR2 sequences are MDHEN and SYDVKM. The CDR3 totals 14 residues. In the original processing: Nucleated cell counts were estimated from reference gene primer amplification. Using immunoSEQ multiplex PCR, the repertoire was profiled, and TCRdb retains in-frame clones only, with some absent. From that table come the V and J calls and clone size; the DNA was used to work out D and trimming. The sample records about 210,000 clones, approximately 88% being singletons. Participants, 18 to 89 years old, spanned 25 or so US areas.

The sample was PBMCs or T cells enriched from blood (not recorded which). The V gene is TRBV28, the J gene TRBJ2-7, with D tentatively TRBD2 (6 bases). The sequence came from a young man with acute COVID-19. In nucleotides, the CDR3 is TGTGCCAGCAGTTCCCCCCGCGGGATCTACGAGCAGTACTTC. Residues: CASSSPRGIYEQYF.